The sequence of this T cell receptor (beta chain) was determined in a study of spatial heterogeneity in lung cancer. For the study at large: There were, on average, more than eight raw-read appearances for each unique TCR and UMI combination.

Regarding time point: sample taken at primary tumor resection. Sequencing of whole RNA from tumor, nontumor lung or frozen PBMC involved no sorting. V dropped 3 bases and J dropped 9 bases, with 9 bases sitting between them. There are 12 residues in the CDR3. Germline assignment: CDR1 SGHTA and CDR2 FQGNSA. TCRdb recomputed calls from the 5' RACE reads with MiXCR, one row per CDR3 protein. In the table there are roughly 25,000 distinct CDR3 sequences, roughly 13% of which are singletons. This clonotype appeared a few times. The receptor was derived from a female donor with early-stage non-small cell lung cancer. The chain links TRBV7-2 to TRBJ2-1; possibly TRBD2 for D (6 bases). The source was PBMCs, collected at surgery. In DNA form, the CDR3 reads TGTGCCAGCAGCTTTGGGGGAGGTGAGCAGTTCTTC. Translation gives CASSFGGGEQFF. The complete variable domain, with remaining parts taken from reference TRBV7-2 and TRBJ2-1, reads GAGVSQSPSNKVTEKGKDVELRCDPISGHTALYWYRQSLGQGLEFLIYFQGNSAPDKSGLPSDRFSAERTGGSVSTLTIQRTQQEDSAVYLCASSFGGGEQFFGPGTRLTVL.